This entry features one T cell receptor (beta chain) sequence. Germline CDR1 is SGHDT and CDR2 is YYEEEE. Between the trimmed V and J ends, which lost 2 bases and 0 bases, there was a span of 18 bases. This CDR3 is 18 amino acids long. These data belong to a study of blood T cell repertoires in COVID-19. Turning to the study itself: Specimens from acute and convalescent COVID-19 originated in the United States, Italy and Spain. T cells, B-cell-depleted T cells, or PBMCs supplied cDNA or gDNA.

In the original processing: Reference gene primers were amplified, and this amplification served to estimate nucleated cell counts. Some clones are missing from TCRdb's copy, which holds only in-frame ones; the method was immunoSEQ multiplex PCR. V and J calls and clone size are copied from that table; D and trimming were computed from the DNA. Of more than 250,000 clones listed, 87% are singletons. Sample: peripheral blood. The TCR comes from a man over 45 with active or convalescent COVID-19. V is TRBV5-6 and J is TRBJ1-5; D is unclear. The CDR3 protein is CASSLRQQVPYSNQPQHF. The DNA for the CDR3 is TGTGCCAGCAGCTTAAGGCAGCAGGTTCCCTATAGCAATCAGCCCCAGCATTTT. The full variable domain, its missing parts supplied by reference TRBV5-6 and TRBJ1-5, is DAGVTQSPTHLIKTRGQQVTLRCSPKSGHDTVSWYQQALGQGPQFIFQYYEEEERQRGNFPDRFSGHQFPNYSSELNVNALLLGDSALYLCASSLRQQVPYSNQPQHFGDGTRLSIL.